The sequence of this T cell receptor (beta chain) was determined in a study of T cell responses to AZD1222 COVID-19 vaccine. The CDR3 has 16 amino acids. Germline CDR1 reads SGHNT; CDR2 reads YENEEA. J lost 5 bases, V lost 6 bases, and 12 bases had no gene match. The repertoire was sequenced with immunoSEQ multiplex PCR; TCRdb's copy has only in-frame clones and lacks some. This table holds some 79,000 clones, 60% to 85% found once. The sequence derives from an adult who received the AZD1222 COVID-19 vaccine. This specimen was peripheral blood, taken 28 days after the second AZD1222 dose. This chain links TRBV11-3 with TRBJ2-1, with TRBD2 identical over 8 bases. The CDR3 DNA reads as TGTGCCAGCAGGTACAAAGGCGGGGGGCACGACAATGAGCAGTTCTTC. This sequence encodes CASRYKGGGHDNEQFF.